The entry that follows covers one TCR beta chain sequence. CDR3 size: 13 residues. Deletions cut 8 bases from V and 2 bases from J, with 13 bases between. Germline V gives CDR1 SGHTA, CDR2 FQGNSA. PCR was performed a second time for about 7 to 12 cycles using a sample-barcoded 5' primer and a J-beta primer mix. TCRdb processed the 5' RACE reads anew with MiXCR; each CDR3 protein has one entry. Of about 830,000 distinct CDR3 sequences listed, 62% are singletons. This sample was included in a study of blood T cells in healthy people across ages. V is TRBV7-2 and J is TRBJ2-7; D possibly matches TRBD1 or TRBD2 (5 bases each). Material for sequencing was blood. This receptor was identified in a man in his thirties or forties in good health. The CDR3 loop is CASQRGKTYEQYF. For the CDR3, the DNA is TGTGCCAGCCAGAGGGGTAAGACCTACGAGCAGTACTTC.